These T cell receptor beta chains were read from a single sample in a study of vaccination effects on CD4 cells after COVID-19. Their antigen targets remain unknown. Sequenced by immunoSEQ multiplex PCR; TCRdb stores in-frame clones only, minus some. The sample has tens of thousands of clones; more than 55% are singletons. The sequencing used CD4+ T cells from PBMCs cultured with SARS-CoV-2 spike peptides, collected after COVID-19 vaccination. The receptors were gathered from a human donor who received a COVID-19 vaccine. Both conserved end residues are part of each CDR3. D genes are given only for firm matches. Size values are once, few and many counts, or a class for expanded clones, and some rows have none.

V: TRBV18
D: TRBD1
size: -
J: TRBJ1-6
DNA: TGTGCCAGCTCAGGGGACAGTACAACTTCACCCCTCCACTTT
CDR3: CASSGDSTTSPLHF

V: TRBV15
D: -
size: few
J: TRBJ1-1
DNA: TGTGCCACCAGCAAGGTCCGGGGGCTAAGACGGCAGACTGAAGCTTTCTTT
CDR3: CATSKVRGLRRQTEAFF

V: TRBV3-1/TRBV3-2
D: -
size: -
J: TRBJ2-1
DNA: TGTGCCAGCAGCCAACCGGGAATAACCTACAATGAGCAGTTCTTC
CDR3: CASSQPGITYNEQFF

V: TRBV19
D: -
size: -
J: TRBJ1-3
DNA: TGTGCCAGTTTGACGGGGGGCCCTAGTAGCTCTGGAAACACCATATATTTT
CDR3: CASLTGGPSSSGNTIYF

V: TRBV5-1
D: TRBD1
size: -
J: TRBJ1-1
DNA: TGCGCCAGCAGCTCAAACGATGGACAGGGCCCATCGGCTTTCTTT
CDR3: CASSSNDGQGPSAFF

V: TRBV30
D: TRBD1
size: medium-sized
J: TRBJ2-5
DNA: TGTGCCTGGAGTGGGGGGCAGGGGGCGTCGGAGACCCAGTACTTC
CDR3: CAWSGGQGASETQYF

V: TRBV7-2
D: TRBD1
size: -
J: TRBJ1-5
DNA: TGTGCCAGCAGCTTAAGCAGGGGGTTAGGCAATCAGCCCCAGCATTTT
CDR3: CASSLSRGLGNQPQHF

V: TRBV5-4
D: TRBD1
size: -
J: TRBJ2-6
DNA: TGTGCCAGCATCCGGGACAGGGGTCGTGGGGCCAACGTCCTGACTTTC
CDR3: CASIRDRGRGANVLTF

V: TRBV3-1/TRBV3-2
D: -
size: -
J: TRBJ2-5
DNA: TGTGCCAGCAGCCTACGGGGCTACGGGACCCAGTACTTC
CDR3: CASSLRGYGTQYF

V: TRBV27
D: -
size: -
J: TRBJ1-2
DNA: TGTGCCAGCTGGCGGGGGGGAGGCTATGGCTACACCTTC
CDR3: CASWRGGGYGYTF

V: TRBV5-6
D: TRBD1
size: -
J: TRBJ1-1
DNA: TGTGCCAGCAGCCGGCGGACAGGAATTAACACTGAAGCTTTCTTT
CDR3: CASSRRTGINTEAFF

V: TRBV18
D: TRBD2
size: -
J: TRBJ2-1
DNA: TGTGCCAGCTCACTAGCGACTAGCGGGACCCTCCATGAGCAGTTCTTC
CDR3: CASSLATSGTLHEQFF

V: TRBV24-1
D: -
size: -
J: TRBJ2-5
DNA: TGTGCCACCAGTGATTTGGGTTTGGGGCGAGAGACCCAGTACTTC
CDR3: CATSDLGLGRETQYF

V: TRBV5-4
D: -
size: -
J: TRBJ1-2
DNA: TGTGCCAGCAGCTTCACCGGGAACTATGGCTACACCTTC
CDR3: CASSFTGNYGYTF

V: TRBV6-5
D: -
size: -
J: TRBJ1-4
DNA: TGTGCCAGCAGAAGGTCCGGGACATTGATCGAAAAACTGTTTTTT
CDR3: CASRRSGTLIEKLFF

V: TRBV13
D: -
size: -
J: TRBJ2-7
DNA: TGTGCCAGCAGCTCACTAGCAGAGTACGAGCAGTACTTC
CDR3: CASSSLAEYEQYF

V: TRBV7-9
D: -
size: -
J: TRBJ2-1
DNA: TGTGCCAGCAGCTCGACCCACTCGGATGAGCAGTTCTTC
CDR3: CASSSTHSDEQFF

V: TRBV6-5
D: -
size: -
J: TRBJ2-7
DNA: TGTGCCAGCCACTCCGGGCAGGTCTACGAGCAGTACTTC
CDR3: CASHSGQVYEQYF

V: TRBV2
D: TRBD2
size: -
J: TRBJ2-1
DNA: TGTGCCAGCAGTCGTCCTAGCGGGGGGCGGGATGAGCAGTTCTTC
CDR3: CASSRPSGGRDEQFF

V: TRBV5-6
D: -
size: -
J: TRBJ2-7
DNA: TGTGCCAGCAGCTTGCAGACCCCCTACGAGCAGTACTTC
CDR3: CASSLQTPYEQYF

V: TRBV6-5
D: -
size: -
J: TRBJ2-5
DNA: TGTGCCAGCAGTTTTTCGGAGGGGATGGGAGAGACCCAGTACTTC
CDR3: CASSFSEGMGETQYF

V: TRBV3-1/TRBV3-2
D: TRBD1
size: -
J: TRBJ1-2
DNA: TGTGCCAGCAGCAAAAGGGACAGCTGGTTCGGCTACACCTTC
CDR3: CASSKRDSWFGYTF

V: TRBV19
D: -
size: -
J: TRBJ1-2
DNA: TGTGCCAGTAGAATTCCAGGGATACGACGTGGCTACACCTTC
CDR3: CASRIPGIRRGYTF

V: TRBV5-1
D: -
size: -
J: TRBJ1-2
DNA: TGCGCCAGCAGCTTGGACGGTAGTACGCCCTATGGCTACACCTTC
CDR3: CASSLDGSTPYGYTF

V: TRBV7-8
D: TRBD2
size: -
J: TRBJ2-1
DNA: TGTGCCAGCAGCTTAGCAAGTAGCGGGGGTACTTCCTACAATGAGCAGTTCTTC
CDR3: CASSLASSGGTSYNEQFF

V: TRBV20-1
D: -
size: once
J: TRBJ2-7
DNA: TGCAGTGCCGTCCCTCGGGGGGAGCAGTACTTC
CDR3: CSAVPRGEQYF

V: TRBV24-1
D: -
size: -
J: TRBJ2-7
DNA: TGTGCCACCAGTGAGGCAGGGGTCTACGAGCAGTACTTC
CDR3: CATSEAGVYEQYF

V: TRBV9
D: TRBD1
size: -
J: TRBJ2-7
DNA: TGTGCCAGCAGCGAGGGACAGGGGGCCTACGAGCAGTACTTC
CDR3: CASSEGQGAYEQYF

V: TRBV10-3
D: -
size: few
J: TRBJ2-2
DNA: TGTGCCATCAGTGCCACTAAGAACACCGGGGAGCTGTTTTTT
CDR3: CAISATKNTGELFF

V: TRBV7-9
D: -
size: few
J: TRBJ2-3
DNA: TGTGCCAGCAGCCGGGGGGCCACAGATACGCAGTATTTT
CDR3: CASSRGATDTQYF

V: TRBV29-1
D: TRBD2
size: -
J: TRBJ2-1
DNA: TGCAGCGTTGACATGGCTAGCGGGGTGTCCTACAATGAGCAGTTCTTC
CDR3: CSVDMASGVSYNEQFF

V: TRBV11-3
D: -
size: -
J: TRBJ2-1
DNA: TGTGCCAGCAGCCGAAGGTTGGGCAATGAGCAGTTCTTC
CDR3: CASSRRLGNEQFF

V: TRBV10-3
D: TRBD2
size: -
J: TRBJ2-5
DNA: TGTGCCATCGGGACTAGCGGAGCGGAAGAGACCCAGTACTTC
CDR3: CAIGTSGAEETQYF

V: TRBV10-1
D: TRBD1
size: -
J: TRBJ1-2
DNA: TGCGCCAGCAGTGGGGACAGCGGCTATGGCTACACCTTC
CDR3: CASSGDSGYGYTF

V: TRBV5-1
D: -
size: -
J: TRBJ2-3
DNA: TGCGCCAGCAGCAATGCGGGGGCTAGCACAGATACGCAGTATTTT
CDR3: CASSNAGASTDTQYF

V: TRBV5-1
D: TRBD2
size: -
J: TRBJ2-2
DNA: TGCGCCAGCAGCCCTGTGGCGGGAGGCGTCACCGGGGAGCTGTTTTTT
CDR3: CASSPVAGGVTGELFF

V: TRBV5-6
D: -
size: -
J: TRBJ2-7
DNA: TGTGCCAGCAGCGTTGCCTACGAGCAGTACTTC
CDR3: CASSVAYEQYF

V: TRBV19
D: TRBD1
size: -
J: TRBJ2-6
DNA: TGTGCCAGTAGTCTCTTCACAGGGGGCACTGGGGCCAACGTCCTGACTTTC
CDR3: CASSLFTGGTGANVLTF

V: TRBV11-2
D: -
size: -
J: TRBJ1-1
DNA: TGTGCCAGCAGCGTCCGGCCCGGGAGTGGCACTGAAGCTTTCTTT
CDR3: CASSVRPGSGTEAFF

V: TRBV11-2
D: -
size: -
J: TRBJ2-5
DNA: TGTGCCAGCAGACGGTTACGAGGCAGTAAAGAGACCCAGTACTTC
CDR3: CASRRLRGSKETQYF

V: TRBV27
D: -
size: -
J: TRBJ2-7
DNA: TGTGCCAGCAGTTTATTAAACGCGGTGATGGGGGAGCAGTACTTC
CDR3: CASSLLNAVMGEQYF

V: TRBV7-9
D: -
size: -
J: TRBJ1-6
DNA: TGTGCCAGCAGCTTAGGACTCTCCTATAATTCACCCCTCCACTTT
CDR3: CASSLGLSYNSPLHF

V: TRBV11-2
D: -
size: -
J: TRBJ2-2
DNA: TGTGCCAGCAGCAAAAGGGACCGAGTGAACACCGGGGAGCTGTTTTTT
CDR3: CASSKRDRVNTGELFF

V: TRBV27
D: -
size: -
J: TRBJ1-4
DNA: TGTGCCAGCAGTTTAAGGGGCAGCCTAACAACTAATGAAAAACTGTTTTTT
CDR3: CASSLRGSLTTNEKLFF

V: TRBV11-2
D: TRBD2
size: -
J: TRBJ2-2
DNA: TGTGCCAGCAGCTTATGGGGTAGCGGGAGGATCGGGGAGCTGTTTTTT
CDR3: CASSLWGSGRIGELFF

V: TRBV7-9
D: TRBD2
size: -
J: TRBJ2-3
DNA: TGTGCCAGCAGCCCCAGACTAGCGGGAGCGGAAGATACGCAGTATTTT
CDR3: CASSPRLAGAEDTQYF

V: TRBV2
D: TRBD2
size: -
J: TRBJ2-1
DNA: TGTGCCAGCAGAGTTGGGACTAGCGGGGCCTACAATGAGCAGTTCTTC
CDR3: CASRVGTSGAYNEQFF

V: TRBV19
D: -
size: -
J: TRBJ2-3
DNA: TGTGCCAGTAGTAAGGCGTGGGAGACTTCAGATACGCAGTATTTT
CDR3: CASSKAWETSDTQYF

V: TRBV29-1
D: -
size: -
J: TRBJ2-5
DNA: TGCAGCGTTGACAGGGGACAAGAGACCCAGTACTTC
CDR3: CSVDRGQETQYF

V: TRBV21-1
D: -
size: -
J: TRBJ2-5
DNA: TGTGCCAGCGGGCGAAAGGGGGTAGATGGGGAGACCCAGTACTTC
CDR3: CASGRKGVDGETQYF

V: TRBV4-1
D: -
size: medium-sized
J: TRBJ1-3
DNA: TGCGCCAGCAGCCCCGACCGGGACCCTAGAAACACCATATATTTT
CDR3: CASSPDRDPRNTIYF

V: TRBV5-1
D: -
size: -
J: TRBJ2-5
DNA: TGCGCCAGCAGCTTGGCCCCCTTCGGGGTGGAAGAGACCCAGTACTTC
CDR3: CASSLAPFGVEETQYF

V: TRBV3-1/TRBV3-2
D: -
size: -
J: TRBJ1-1
DNA: TGTGCCAGCAGCCAAGATTTGCACAACACTGAAGCTTTCTTT
CDR3: CASSQDLHNTEAFF

V: TRBV12-3/TRBV12-4
D: -
size: -
J: TRBJ1-5
DNA: TGTGCCAGCAGCCAGGGCAATCAGCCCCAGCATTTT
CDR3: CASSQGNQPQHF

V: TRBV5-6
D: -
size: -
J: TRBJ1-1
DNA: TGTGCCAGCAGCTTTTCGGACGGCGGTGAAGCTTTCTTT
CDR3: CASSFSDGGEAFF